These 16 T cell receptor beta chains originate from one sample sequenced in a study of blood T cell repertoires in COVID-19. This table comes from immunoSEQ multiplex PCR, and its TCRdb copy is limited to in-frame clones, with some not included. Among some 500,000 clones, 70% to 90% were seen once, and the ten largest hold 1.5% to 2%. Material for sequencing was PBMCs or T cells enriched from blood (not recorded which). These receptors were taken from a woman aged 35 to 49 who had recovered from COVID-19.

The chain joins TRBV29-1 to TRBJ1-1, with TRBD1 matching 9 bases. The CDR3 length is 13 residues. V lost 6 bases to trimming and J lost 0 bases; unmatched junction nucleotides: 2. Germline CDR1 SQVTM, CDR2 ANQGSEA. CDR3 nucleotide sequence: TGCAGCGTGGGGGACAGGGTGAACACTGAAGCTTTCTTT. Protein: CSVGDRVNTEAFF.

The gene calls are TRBV18 and TRBJ2-7, with D possibly matching TRBD2 (6 bases). Germline lookup yields CDR1 KGHSH and CDR2 LQKENI. The CDR3 spans 17 residues. V was pared by 3 bases and J by 0 bases, with 18 bases between. Here the CDR3 reads CASSPWSGEGFSYEQYF. Written as DNA, the CDR3 is TGTGCCAGCTCACCTTGGTCGGGAGAAGGGTTCTCCTACGAGCAGTACTTC.

Note on this clone: Other DNA sequences in this specimen translate into the identical CDR3. The chain combines TRBV21-1 with TRBJ1-1. TRBV21-1 represents a pseudogene. The CDR3 has 15 amino acids. CDR3 sequence reads: CASSKEGGLGTEAFF. CDR3 sequence (DNA): TGTGCCAGCAGCAAAGAGGGGGGGCTGGGCACTGAAGCTTTCTTT.

This clone has a handful of counts. This chain joins TRBV5-6 and TRBJ2-5, with D possibly TRBD1 on 5 matching bases. Germline V gene data show CDR1 as SGHDT and CDR2 as YYEEEE. This CDR3 spans 14 amino acids. The V gene lost 2 bases and the J gene lost 5 bases, with 13 bases spanning the gap. The CDR3 DNA reads as TGTGCCAGCAGCTTCCCTTCTGGGGCTGAGACCCAGTACTTC. Protein sequence: CASSFPSGAETQYF.

The chain couples TRBV5-1 to TRBJ2-3; D is uncertain. Deletions cut 4 bases from V and 9 bases from J, with 18 bases between. Germline assignment: CDR1 SGHRS and CDR2 YFSETQ. The CDR3 is made up of 14 amino acids. The CDR3 is CASSPLPPSTTQYF. The DNA of the CDR3 is TGCGCCAGCAGCCCCCTGCCTCCTAGTACCACGCAGTATTTT.

The chain combines TRBV10-1 with TRBJ2-7; D perhaps matches TRBD1 (5 bases). V dropped 3 bases and J dropped 5 bases, with 14 bases sitting between them. CDR1 WNHNN and CDR2 SYGVQD come from the germline V gene (reference sequence). The CDR3 covers 14 residues. The DNA of the CDR3 is TGCGCCAGCAGTGATGAGGAAAGGGGAAACGAGCAGTACTTC. Protein product: CASSDEERGNEQYF.

The rearrangement links TRBV4-3 to TRBJ1-3; the D gene is possibly TRBD1 (5 bases). V lost 4 bases and J lost 0, with 13 bases in between. CDR3 size: 16 residues. Germline V gene sequence: CDR1 LGHNA, CDR2 YSLEER. The CDR3: CASSLTFRVSGNTIYF. DNA for the CDR3: TGCGCCAGCAGCCTGACTTTCAGGGTCTCTGGAAACACCATATATTTT.

This rearrangement joins TRBV9 to TRBJ2-5, with 9 positions matching TRBD2. The CDR3 is 14 residues long. Germline CDR1 reads SGDLS; CDR2 reads YYNGEE. Losses at the gene ends were 4 bases for V and 5 bases for J; bases not matched to a gene: 6. The chain's CDR3 is CASSPGLAGETQYF. DNA for the CDR3: TGTGCCAGCAGCCCGGGACTAGCCGGCGAGACCCAGTACTTC.

The chain carries TRBV5-1 and TRBJ2-2; the D is unclear. Trimming took off 4 bases at V and 5 bases at J, with 18 bases between the two ends. The CDR3 sequence is 16 residues long. Germline V CDR1 and CDR2: SGHRS, YFSETQ. The CDR3 region is CASSPYGSRTTGELFF. The CDR3 DNA reads TGCGCCAGCAGCCCCTACGGGTCTCGAACTACCGGGGAGCTGTTTTTT. Combining the CDR3 with reference TRBV5-1 and TRBJ2-2 gives the whole variable domain KAGVTQTPRYLIKTRGQQVTLSCSPISGHRSVSWYQQTPGQGLQFLFEYFSETQRNKGNFPGRFSGRQFSNSRSEMNVSTLELGDSALYLCASSPYGSRTTGELFFGEGSRLTVL.

The chain is built from TRBV5-1 and TRBJ1-1; D is perhaps TRBD1 (6 bases). V dropped 0 bases and J dropped 8 bases, with 20 bases sitting between them. This CDR3 contains 16 residues. Germline V gene data show CDR1 as SGHRS and CDR2 as YFSETQ. CDR3 sequence: CASSLALMRGKLEAFF. The CDR3 DNA sequence: TGCGCCAGCAGCTTGGCCTTGATGAGGGGGAAGTTAGAAGCTTTCTTT.

The gene calls are TRBV5-8 and TRBJ2-5; D uncertain. This CDR3 region has 14 residues. The germline V and J ends were trimmed by 0 bases and 5 bases, with 11 bases remaining between them. Germline CDR1 and CDR2: SGHTS and YDEGEE. CDR3 loop: CASSLELSGETQYF. The CDR3 DNA reads TGTGCCAGCAGCTTGGAACTCTCGGGTGAGACCCAGTACTTC.

The chain recombines TRBV7-9 with TRBJ1-4; D perhaps matches TRBD1 (6 bases). CDR1 and CDR2 from the germline V gene are SEHNR and FQNEAQ (reference sequence). This CDR3 is built from 14 residues. Trimming removed 8 bases at V and 4 bases at J, with 14 bases between. The CDR3 bases are TGTGCCAGCGGGACGGACAGTTATAATGAAAAACTGTTTTTT. Amino acids: CASGTDSYNEKLFF.

This sequence joins TRBV19 and TRBJ1-2, with D perhaps TRBD1 (5 bases). The V end was cut by 7 bases, the J end by 4 bases, with 13 bases between. This CDR3 comprises 13 residues. CDR1 LNHDA and CDR2 SQIVND come from the germline V gene (reference sequence). CDR3 coding DNA: TGTGCCAGTAAGGCCCAGGGCACCTATGGCTACACCTTC. It translates to CASKAQGTYGYTF. Variable domain in full (rest from reference TRBV19 and TRBJ1-2): DGGITQSPKYLFRKEGQNVTLSCEQNLNHDAMYWYRQDPGQGLRLIYYSQIVNDFQKGDIAEGYSVSREKKESFPLTVTSAQKNPTAFYLCASKAQGTYGYTFGSGTRLTVV.

This clone showed up just once. The gene calls are TRBV30 and TRBJ1-1, with TRBD1 matching over 11 bases. CDR3 length: 14 residues. Trimming cost V 0 bases and J 11 bases; bases outside gene matches: 8. Per germline, CDR1 GTSNPN and CDR2 SVGIG (reference sequence). CDR3: CAWSVGTGGTGAFF. Written as DNA, the CDR3 is TGTGCCTGGAGTGTAGGGACAGGGGGTACGGGGGCTTTCTTT. Using reference TRBV30 and TRBJ1-1 for the parts outside the CDR3, the full variable domain is SQTIHQWPATLVQPVGSPLSLECTVEGTSNPNLYWYRQAAGRGLQLLFYSVGIGQISSEVPQNLSASRPQDRQFILSSKKLLLSDSGFYLCAWSVGTGGTGAFFGQGTRLTVV.

The chain couples TRBV30 to TRBJ1-2; a possible D gene is TRBD1 (6 bases). CDR1 is GTSNPN and CDR2 is SVGIG in the germline V gene (reference sequence). V lost 4 bases to trimming and J lost 1 base, with 16 bases between them. This CDR3 spans 15 amino acids. The CDR3 DNA follows: TGTGCCTGGACCCCGCCCGGACAGTTTAACTATGGCTACACCTTC. Translated: CAWTPPGQFNYGYTF.

A few counts support this clone. The rearrangement uses TRBV25-1 and TRBJ2-7; TRBD2 might be the D (6 bases). The germline CDR1 and CDR2 sequences are MGHDK and SYGVNS. Trimming took off 6 bases at V and 4 bases at J, with 13 bases between the two ends. The CDR3 totals 13 residues. CDR3 nucleotides: TGTGCCAGCAGAGGGCGGGATGTTTACGAGCAGTACTTC. It translates to CASRGRDVYEQYF.